The 31 T cell receptor beta chains presented below share a single source sample, sequenced in a study of beta chain features in type 1 diabetes. The investigators reverse transcribed all of the isolated RNA, so they sequenced expressed TCRB transcripts. TCRdb's copy holds only in-frame clones and misses some; the assay was immunoSEQ multiplex PCR. In the table there are around 430,000 clones, roughly 31% of which are singletons. Sequenced input: naive CD4+ T cells from blood. Receptor source: a man younger than 35 in good health.

V is TRBV4-3 and J is TRBJ2-5; 9 nucleotides match TRBD1. Germline-derived CDR1 and CDR2 are LGHNA and YSLEER. This CDR3 is 14 amino acids long. The V and J ends lost 4 bases and 5 bases, in that order; junction bases with no gene match: 5. The CDR3, as DNA: TGCGCCAGCAGCCCTACAGGGGGCGGGGAGACCCAGTACTTC. Translated, it gives CASSPTGGGETQYF.

The gene calls are TRBV6-6 and TRBJ2-1; 10 positions match TRBD2. J was trimmed by 6 bases and V by 8 bases; bases with no gene match: 7. Per germline, CDR1 MNHNY and CDR2 SVGAGI (reference sequence). There are 14 residues in the CDR3. The CDR3 bases are TGTGCCAGCCGATTAGCGGGAGGACTCAATGAGCAGTTCTTC. It is translated as CASRLAGGLNEQFF.

The J gene is TRBJ2-7, the V gene TRBV7-9; TRBD1 matches 8 bases. This CDR3 region has 13 residues. The germline V gene encodes CDR1 SEHNR and CDR2 FQNEAQ (reference sequence). V trimming: 6 bases; J trimming: 4 bases; junction bases outside the gene matches: 5. CDR3 bases: TGTGCCAGCAGACCCACAGGGGGTTACGAGCAGTACTTC. Translating it yields CASRPTGGYEQYF.

The rearrangement uses TRBV29-1 and TRBJ2-4, with 8 bases matching TRBD1. The CDR3 extends over 13 amino acids. Germline-derived CDR1 and CDR2 are SQVTM and ANQGSEA. J was trimmed by 8 bases and V by 7 bases; bases with no gene match: 10. CDR3 sequence reads: CSALTGVRHIQYF. CDR3 sequence (DNA): TGCAGCGCCCTGACAGGGGTTCGTCACATTCAGTACTTC. Full variable domain (outside the CDR3, taken from reference TRBV29-1 and TRBJ2-4): SAVISQKPSRDICQRGTSLTIQCQVDSQVTMMFWYRQQPGQSLTLIATANQGSEATYESGFVIDKFPISRPNLTFSTLTVSNMSPEDSSIYLCSALTGVRHIQYFGAGTRLSVL.

The table lists this clone with a count of one. The same CDR3 can be traced to other DNA sequences in this sample. This chain links TRBV29-1 with TRBJ2-3; 7 bases are a match to TRBD2. This CDR3 region has 12 residues. V was pared by 4 bases and J by 6 bases, with 4 bases of the junction left unmatched. Per germline, CDR1 SQVTM and CDR2 ANQGSEA. The CDR3 loop is CSVVAGADTQYF. CDR3 nucleotide sequence: TGCAGCGTTGTGGCGGGAGCTGATACGCAGTATTTT.

Details on this clone: Other DNA sequences in the same sample also yield this CDR3. The gene calls are TRBV11-2 and TRBJ2-7, with D hard to call. Deletions cut 5 bases from V and 3 bases from J, with 5 bases between. The germline V gene encodes CDR1 SGHAT and CDR2 FQNNGV. This CDR3 is built from 11 residues. The CDR3, as DNA: TGTGCCAGCAGCCCCCTCTACGAGCAGTACTTC. It codes for CASSPLYEQYF.

The chain links TRBV27 to TRBJ1-5; TRBD1 agrees at 12 bases. The CDR3 consists of 17 residues. V shed 6 bases and J 2 bases; nucleotides not matched to a gene: 8. CDR1 MNHEY and CDR2 SMNVEV come from the germline V gene (reference sequence). For the CDR3, the DNA is TGTGCCAGCAGAGGGACAGGGGGCTTGGCCGGCAATCAGCCCCAGCATTTT. This sequence encodes CASRGTGGLAGNQPQHF.

This clone has just a few counts. The gene calls are TRBV30 and TRBJ1-5, with a possible D match to TRBD1 (6 bases). Trimming left V 3 bases short and J 5 bases short, with 11 bases between. The V gene's germline CDR1 is GTSNPN and CDR2 SVGIG (reference sequence). The CDR3 length is 13 residues. CDR3 coding DNA: TGTGCCTGGAGCGGGGACATTGATCAGCCCCAGCATTTT. Translation gives CAWSGDIDQPQHF. The variable domain in full, completed from reference TRBV30 and TRBJ1-5, reads SQTIHQWPATLVQPVGSPLSLECTVEGTSNPNLYWYRQAAGRGLQLLFYSVGIGQISSEVPQNLSASRPQDRQFILSSKKLLLSDSGFYLCAWSGDIDQPQHFGDGTRLSIL.

This chain links TRBV28 with TRBJ1-2; possible D gene TRBD1, 5 bases. Trimming shortened V by 7 bases and J by 8 bases, and 14 bases separated the two germline ends. Germline CDR1 reads MDHEN; CDR2 reads SYDVKM. The CDR3 runs to 12 residues. The CDR3 nucleotides read TGTGCCAGCACGCCCAGGGAGGCCGGCTACACCTTC. Amino acid sequence: CASTPREAGYTF.

The J gene is TRBJ2-1, the V gene TRBV4-3, with D unclear. V was shortened by 0 bases and J by 7 bases, with 7 bases between the two germline ends. CDR3 length equals 13 residues. CDR1 and CDR2 from the germline V gene are LGHNA and YSLEER. DNA for the CDR3: TGCGCCAGCAGCCAAGACTACAGAAATGAGCAGTTCTTC. It specifies CASSQDYRNEQFF.

Regarding this clone: An end of the junction does not agree with germline; a read error may underlie this. The chain employs TRBV7-7 and TRBJ2-2; 8 bases are shared with TRBD1. Germline V CDR1 and CDR2: SSHAT, FNYEAQ (reference sequence). The CDR3 length is 15 residues. The CDR3 sequence is CASSPRGRDTGELFF. The CDR3 coding sequence is TGTGCTAGCAGCCCCAGGGGGCGGGACACCGGGGAGCTGTTTTTT.

This clone was seen a handful of times. The V and J genes are TRBV4-3 and TRBJ1-2; possibly TRBD1 for D (5 bases). CDR1 and CDR2 from the germline V gene are LGHNA and YSLEER. Trimming left V 1 base short and J 2 bases short, with 5 bases between. The CDR3 sequence is 13 residues long. The CDR3 is CASSQGGNYGYTF. The CDR3 DNA follows: TGCGCCAGCAGCCAAGGGGGCAACTATGGCTACACCTTC.

The genes are TRBV29-1 and TRBJ2-7, with a possible D match to TRBD1 (5 bases). The CDR3 length is 11 residues. V lost 6 bases and J lost 7, with 13 bases in between. CDR1 is SQVTM, CDR2 ANQGSEA, per germline. The CDR3 coding sequence is TGCAGCGTGAGTTTACAGGCGGAGCAGTACTTC. This gives the protein CSVSLQAEQYF.

This clone was recorded a few times. This sequence joins TRBV2 and TRBJ2-3; a weak D match, TRBD2 (5 bases). The V end lost 7 bases, the J end lost 5 bases, and 10 bases lay between the germline ends. The CDR3 length is 12 residues. Germline CDR1 is SNHLY and CDR2 is FYNNEI. The CDR3 DNA follows: TGTGCCAGCACCGGAAGCGGAGATACGCAGTATTTT. Protein sequence: CASTGSGDTQYF.

This clone was observed a few times. The genes are TRBV7-9 and TRBJ2-7; 7 positions match TRBD1. The CDR3 loop spans 14 amino acids. Trimming removed 5 bases from V and 3 bases from J; junction bases left unmatched: 7. Germline CDR1 SEHNR, CDR2 FQNEAQ (reference sequence). In nucleotides, the CDR3 is TGTGCCAGCAGCCTATCGACAGGGAGCTACGAGCAGTACTTC. Its translation is CASSLSTGSYEQYF.

This chain links TRBV5-4 with TRBJ2-5; D is uncertain. Trimming cost V 5 bases and J 5 bases, with 10 bases left between them. The CDR3 runs 12 residues. Germline loops: CDR1 SGHNT, CDR2 YYREEE (reference sequence). The CDR3 DNA reads as TGTGCCAGCAGTCAGTGGGCGGAGACCCAGTACTTC. Translated: CASSQWAETQYF.

The table lists this clone with a few counts. The CDR3 DNA sequence: TGTGCCAGCAGCGACGAGGGGACGATCAGGGTAGCGACCCAGTACTTC. Translation gives CASSDEGTIRVATQYF. The chain is built from TRBV9 and TRBJ2-5; D may correspond to TRBD1 or TRBD2 (5 bases each). Germline values: CDR1 SGDLS, CDR2 YYNGEE. The V gene lost 3 bases and the J gene lost 7 bases, with 22 bases spanning the gap. CDR3 size: 16 residues.

In DNA form, the CDR3 reads TGCAGCGTCAAGAGAGGGACAGGGGGAGAGACCCAGTACTTC. Translation gives CSVKRGTGGETQYF. V gene TRBV29-1 combines with J gene TRBJ2-5; 11 nucleotides agree with TRBD1. CDR3 length equals 14 residues. Trimming cost V 6 bases and J 4 bases; bases outside gene matches: 7. The V gene's germline CDR1 is SQVTM and CDR2 ANQGSEA.

This clone was counted a few times. CDR3 nucleotide sequence: TGTGCCAGCAGCTTAGGCGGGGCTGCCAATGAGCAGTTCTTC. This codes for CASSLGGAANEQFF. The rearrangement joins TRBV7-6 to TRBJ2-1; weak D call: TRBD2 (6 bases). Trimming took off 1 base at V and 6 bases at J, with 10 bases between the two ends. CDR3 size: 14 residues. Germline CDR1 is SGHVS and CDR2 is FNYEAQ.

V gene TRBV2 combines with J gene TRBJ2-1, with 14 bases lining up with TRBD2. The CDR3 extends over 16 amino acids. Germline V gene sequence: CDR1 SNHLY, CDR2 FYNNEI. V gave up 6 bases and J gave up 4 bases; unmatched junction bases: 5. CDR3 amino acids: CASSPTSGRGYNEQFF. The CDR3 DNA reads TGTGCCAGCAGCCCGACTAGCGGGAGGGGGTACAATGAGCAGTTCTTC.

V is TRBV5-1 and J is TRBJ2-5, with D unclear. V lost 4 bases and J lost 3, with 16 bases in between. From germline, CDR1 is SGHRS and CDR2 YFSETQ. The length of the CDR3 is 15 residues. CDR3 residues: CASSRTIGLKETQYF. The CDR3 nucleotides are TGCGCCAGCAGCAGGACGATCGGGTTAAAAGAGACCCAGTACTTC. The full variable domain, completed using reference TRBV5-1 and TRBJ2-5, is KAGVTQTPRYLIKTRGQQVTLSCSPISGHRSVSWYQQTPGQGLQFLFEYFSETQRNKGNFPGRFSGRQFSNSRSEMNVSTLELGDSALYLCASSRTIGLKETQYFGPGTRLLVL.

This rearrangement joins TRBV18 to TRBJ2-7; weak D call: TRBD2 (6 bases). From germline, CDR1 is KGHSH and CDR2 LQKENI. The CDR3 extends over 13 amino acids. V was trimmed by 6 bases and J by 3 bases, leaving 12 bases between them. As DNA, the CDR3 is TGTGCCAGCTCGCGGGACCCCTTCTACGAGCAGTACTTC. Translation: CASSRDPFYEQYF. The whole variable domain, remainder taken from reference TRBV18 and TRBJ2-7, is NAGVMQNPRHLVRRRGQEARLRCSPMKGHSHVYWYRQLPEEGLKFMVYLQKENIIDESGMPKERFSAEFPKEGPSILRIQQVVRGDSAAYFCASSRDPFYEQYFGPGTRLTVT.

V gene TRBV18 combines with J gene TRBJ1-5; D is ambiguous. The CDR3 loop spans 13 amino acids. Trimming shortened V by 4 bases and J by 3 bases, and 7 bases separated the two germline ends. Germline lookup yields CDR1 KGHSH and CDR2 LQKENI. CDR3 in amino acids: CASSRGYNQPQHF. In DNA, the CDR3 is TGTGCCAGCTCACGGGGTTACAATCAGCCCCAGCATTTT.

This clone was observed a handful of times. The V gene is TRBV7-2, the J gene TRBJ2-7; 8 bases are shared with TRBD2. The ends lost 8 bases at V and 2 bases at J; junction bases unmatched: 11. The CDR3 has 15 amino acids. From germline, CDR1 is SGHTA and CDR2 FQGNSA. The CDR3 sequence is CASQRGGTEPYEQYF. The CDR3 DNA is TGTGCCAGCCAACGCGGGGGGACTGAACCCTACGAGCAGTACTTC.

The CDR3 DNA is TGTGCCAGCAGCTTTATCCAGGGGAACACTGAAGCTTTCTTT. Its protein product is CASSFIQGNTEAFF. This chain joins TRBV7-2 and TRBJ1-1, with D possibly matching TRBD1 (5 bases). The ends were cut back, 3 bases at V and 1 base at J, with 9 bases in the middle. Germline V CDR1 and CDR2: SGHTA, FQGNSA. There are 14 residues in the CDR3.

The chain uses TRBV2 and TRBJ2-5; D is uncertain. V lost 3 bases to trimming and J lost 4 bases, with 12 bases between them. Germline assignment: CDR1 SNHLY and CDR2 FYNNEI. The length of the CDR3 is 14 residues. The DNA for the CDR3 is TGTGCCAGCAGTGAGCTGGGTTGGAGAGAGACCCAGTACTTC. As protein: CASSELGWRETQYF.

The genes are TRBV23-1 and TRBJ2-5; D remains unclear. Near its end, the DNA agrees better with TRBJ2-7, so the J call may be wrong. TRBV23-1 falls under the ORF class, with uncertain function. CDR3 length: 16 amino acids. The CDR3 reads CASSQSVRPAPYEQYF. CDR3 coding DNA: TGCGCCAGCAGTCAATCGGTCCGCCCAGCGCCCTACGAGCAGTACTTC.

This clone has only a few counts. The rearrangement joins TRBV2 to TRBJ1-5; D is possibly TRBD1 (5 bases). This CDR3 has 16 residues. V lost 2 bases and J lost 0, with 11 bases in between. Germline CDR1 is SNHLY and CDR2 is FYNNEI. The CDR3 here is CASSEWDGFSNQPQHF. In nucleotides, the CDR3 is TGTGCCAGCAGTGAATGGGACGGTTTTAGCAATCAGCCCCAGCATTTT.

This clone was detected only a few times. CDR3 amino acids: CASSQEAGPRLRYF. CDR3 sequence (DNA): TGCGCCAGCAGCCAAGAAGCGGGACCACGCCTTCGGTACTTC. The rearrangement joins TRBV4-1 to TRBJ2-4, with 7 bases lining up with TRBD2. The CDR3 extends over 14 amino acids. Germline lookup yields CDR1 MGHRA and CDR2 YSYEKL. The J segment lost 15 bases and the V segment lost 0 bases, leaving 11 bases of the junction unmatched.

V gene TRBV20-1 combines with J gene TRBJ1-2; unclear D gene. V lost 0 bases and J lost 8, with 7 bases in between. Germline lookup yields CDR1 DFQATT and CDR2 SNEGSKA (reference sequence). This CDR3 has 11 amino acids. CDR3 sequence reads: CSARDWEGYTF. CDR3 sequence (DNA): TGCAGTGCTAGAGATTGGGAAGGCTACACCTTC.

The V and J genes are TRBV7-2 and TRBJ2-7; the D gene is possibly TRBD1 (5 bases). The CDR3 is 14 residues long. In germline, CDR1 is SGHTA, CDR2 FQGNSA. Between the trimmed V and J ends, which lost 3 bases and 5 bases, there was a span of 14 bases. The CDR3 loop is CASSFQGSSNEQYF. In DNA, the CDR3 is TGTGCCAGCAGCTTCCAGGGAAGTTCCAACGAGCAGTACTTC.